Following are 10 T cell receptor beta chains from one sample sequenced in a study of T cell repertoires in cytomegalovirus infection. TCRdb used MiXCR to reprocess the reads, holding one entry per CDR3 protein. The top ten clones hold over 90% of a sample with 80,000 or so distinct CDR3 sequences, approximately 39% of them seen once. Their antigens are not known. This specimen consisted of CD8+ T cells from cultured PBMCs, obtained from culture after CMV antigen stimulation. All receptors derive from a human donor in good health (CMV status not recorded). Some clones in this sample may be carry-over from other donors' samples.

As regards this clonotype: A read error is likely, as this CDR3 ends without the conserved phenylalanine or tryptophan. The rearrangement uses TRBV4-1 and TRBJ1-1, with D possibly being TRBD1 (6 bases). V dropped 3 bases and J dropped 1 base, with 12 bases sitting between them. The CDR3 has 15 amino acids. Germline assignment: CDR1 MGHRA and CDR2 YSYEKL. CDR3 DNA sequence: TGCGCCAGCAGCCACGAAGGGGGAGGGAACACTGAAGCTTTCTAT. Translated, it gives CASSHEGGGNTEAFY.

The sample holds a few counts of this clonotype. J is TRBJ2-7 and V is TRBV20-1; D gene unclear. The V gene lost 0 bases and the J gene lost 2 bases, with 8 bases spanning the gap. The CDR3 length is 13 residues. CDR1 DFQATT and CDR2 SNEGSKA come from the germline V gene (reference sequence). Here the CDR3 DNA reads TGCAGTGCTAGAGATCGGCAGGCCTACGAGCAGTACTTC. Residues: CSARDRQAYEQYF.

This clonotype turned up a few times. V gene TRBV7-8 combines with J gene TRBJ2-5; D may be TRBD1 or TRBD2 (6 bases each). In germline, CDR1 is SGHVS, CDR2 FQNEAQ. V was shortened by 1 base and J by 5 bases, with 11 bases between the two germline ends. The CDR3 has 14 residues. The CDR3 DNA sequence: TGTGCCAGCAGCTTAGAAGGGGGGCCGGAGACCCAGTACTTC. It translates to CASSLEGGPETQYF.

This clonotype came up a few times. V is TRBV27 and J is TRBJ2-5; D possibly corresponds to TRBD2 (6 bases). The CDR3 is 19 amino acids. The germline CDR1 and CDR2 sequences are MNHEY and SMNVEV (reference sequence). Deletions cut 2 bases from V and 6 bases from J, with 28 bases between. CDR3 coding DNA: TGTGCCAGCAGTTTAGGTCCCGGGCAGGAGAAGGCTAGCGCCCAGACCCAGTACTTC. This codes for CASSLGPGQEKASAQTQYF.

This clonotype appeared a few times. The chain employs TRBV7-9 and TRBJ2-2, with 10 bases lining up with TRBD2. The length of the CDR3 is 17 residues. The trim removed 5 bases at V and 6 bases at J, leaving 12 bases unmatched. Germline V gives CDR1 SEHNR, CDR2 FQNEAQ (reference sequence). This chain's CDR3 is CASSIHPGLAIAGELFF. In nucleotides, the CDR3 is TGTGCCAGCAGCATACATCCGGGACTAGCGATAGCCGGGGAGCTGTTTTTT.

The chain carries TRBV7-6 and TRBJ2-3, with TRBD2 matching over 12 bases. The CDR3 totals 18 residues. After removal of 2 bases from V and 2 bases from J, the junction contained 8 bases not matched to a gene. Germline assignment: CDR1 SGHVS and CDR2 FNYEAQ. The CDR3 DNA reads as TGTGCCAGCAGCTTACCTAGGACTAGCGGGGCCAACACAGATACGCAGTATTTT. Translating it yields CASSLPRTSGANTDTQYF.

The chain employs TRBV10-3 and TRBJ2-4; D call uncertain. CDR3 length: 11 amino acids. The germline CDR1 and CDR2 sequences are ENHRY and SYGVKD. The germline V and J ends were trimmed by 0 bases and 8 bases, with 2 bases remaining between them. CDR3 residues: CAISESYIQYF. The CDR3 region has the DNA TGTGCCATCAGTGAGTCGTACATTCAGTACTTC.

The chain is built from TRBV28 and TRBJ2-3; 8 bases are shared with TRBD2. Germline assignment: CDR1 MDHEN and CDR2 SYDVKM. V dropped 5 bases and J dropped 1; count of bases not matched to a gene: 14. CDR3 length: 18 residues. CDR3 protein: CASSLRGAATVGTDTQYF. In nucleotides, the CDR3 is TGTGCCAGCAGTCTGCGGGGGGCCGCCACGGTAGGCACAGATACGCAGTATTTT.

V is TRBV19 and J is TRBJ1-5; 7 bases line up with TRBD1. V trimming: 5 bases; J trimming: 8 bases; junction bases outside the gene matches: 12. This CDR3 is 15 amino acids long. CDR1 LNHDA and CDR2 SQIVND come from the germline V gene (reference sequence). In DNA form, the CDR3 reads TGTGCCAGTAGTGCGCGCTGGGACAGCGGGGAGCCCCAGCATTTT. This translates into CASSARWDSGEPQHF.

The chain has TRBV7-2 and TRBJ2-2; 7 positions agree with TRBD1. The V gene's germline CDR1 is SGHTA and CDR2 FQGNSA. The CDR3 runs to 16 residues. V dropped 3 bases and J dropped 2; count of bases not matched to a gene: 6. The CDR3 is CASSFGTAANTGELFF. DNA for the CDR3: TGTGCCAGCAGCTTTGGGACAGCCGCCAACACCGGGGAGCTGTTTTTT.